These T cell receptor beta chains were read from a single sample in a study of T cells in Graves' hyperthyroidism and ophthalmopathy. TCRdb used MiXCR to reprocess the multiplex PCR reads, holding one entry per CDR3 protein. The data show about 180,000 distinct CDR3 sequences, over 15% seen once. What was sequenced was blood. All receptors come from a woman in her forties or fifties with Graves' hyperthyroidism. CDR3s include the opening cysteine and the closing phenylalanine or tryptophan. D genes are given only for firm matches. The size field is filled for only some rows; it gives once, few, many or a size class.

>TRBD1|TRBV19|TRBJ1-6|many
CASSPTGWTISSYNSPLHF
TGTGCCAGTAGTCCGACAGGGTGGACCATAAGCTCCTATAATTCACCCCTCCACTTT
>.|TRBV9|TRBJ1-2|.
CASNKPGLGYGYTF
TGTGCCAGCAACAAGCCAGGGTTAGGCTATGGCTACACCTTC
>.|TRBV6-2/TRBV6-3|TRBJ1-6|many
CASSYVHGARDSPLHF
TGTGCCAGCAGTTATGTCCACGGGGCGAGGGATTCACCCCTCCACTTT
>.|TRBV5-1|TRBJ2-3|many
CASSPWWGPTGAHGTQYF
TGCGCCAGCAGCCCTTGGTGGGGACCTACCGGGGCACACGGTACGCAGTATTTT
>TRBD2|TRBV20-1|TRBJ2-1|many
CSARFLRAGLNNEQFF
TGCAGTGCTAGATTCCTTAGAGCGGGGCTAAACAATGAGCAGTTCTTC
>TRBD1|TRBV3-1|TRBJ2-7|many
CASSQVDREEQYF
TGTGCCAGCAGCCAAGTTGACAGGGAGGAGCAGTACTTC
>.|TRBV2|TRBJ1-1|many
CASMRVGRGTEAFF
TGTGCCAGCATGAGGGTGGGGAGGGGCACTGAAGCTTTCTTT
>TRBD2|TRBV29-1|TRBJ2-7|.
CSVEGLAGAREQYF
TGCAGCGTTGAGGGACTAGCGGGGGCGAGGGAGCAGTACTTC
>.|TRBV2|TRBJ1-5|many
CASKVPGAVQPQHF
TGTGCCAGCAAGGTTCCGGGGGCGGTTCAGCCCCAGCATTTT
>.|TRBV10-1|TRBJ1-4|.
CATGKATNEKLFF
TGTGCCACCGGGAAAGCAACTAATGAAAAACTGTTTTTT
>.|TRBV6-1|TRBJ1-4|many
CASSEPDGGEKLFF
TGTGCCAGCAGTGAGCCGGACGGAGGTGAAAAACTGTTTTTT
>.|TRBV6-5|TRBJ2-7|many
CASSYSILGDEQYF
TGTGCCAGCAGTTACTCGATTTTAGGGGACGAGCAGTACTTC
>.|TRBV6-1|TRBJ1-1|many
CASRAEGSFF
TGTGCCAGCAGGGCGGAGGGATCCTTCTTT
>.|TRBV12-3/TRBV12-4|TRBJ1-2|many
CASSLPPLGYDYTF
TGTGCCAGCAGTCTCCCCCCCTTGGGCTATGACTACACCTTC
>.|TRBV5-1|TRBJ1-2|many
CASSVDGGPYGYTF
TGCGCCAGCAGCGTCGACGGAGGCCCCTATGGCTACACCTTC
>TRBD2|TRBV20-1|TRBJ2-3|few
CSARGFLADPDTQYF
TGCAGTGCTAGAGGATTCCTAGCGGATCCAGATACGCAGTATTTT
>.|TRBV28|TRBJ1-2|.
CASYLLSGQFGYGYTF
TGTGCCAGCTACCTCCTCTCCGGACAGTTTGGCTATGGCTACACCTTC
>.|TRBV7-9|TRBJ1-2|.
CASSKTGGAGGYTF
TGTGCCAGCAGCAAGACCGGGGGCGCAGGGGGCTACACCTTC
>.|TRBV9|TRBJ2-7|many
CASSVVMSSEQYF
TGTGCCAGCAGCGTAGTGATGTCATCCGAGCAGTACTTC
>.|TRBV7-8|TRBJ1-1|many
CASSLAPGITEAFF
TGTGCCAGCAGCTTAGCGCCAGGTATCACTGAAGCTTTCTTT
>.|TRBV20-1|TRBJ2-2|many
CSARGRTEDTGELFF
TGCAGTGCTAGGGGCAGGACAGAGGACACCGGGGAGCTGTTTTTT
>.|TRBV7-3|TRBJ1-1|many
CASSSSPVKNTEAFF
TGTGCCAGCAGCTCATCCCCCGTTAAGAACACTGAAGCTTTCTTT
>.|TRBV18|TRBJ2-7|many
CASSLRDGLAYEQYF
TGTGCCAGCTCACTCCGGGACGGCCTGGCCTACGAGCAGTACTTC
>TRBD2|TRBV7-3|TRBJ2-1|many
CASSLSSGAYNEQFF
TGTGCCAGCAGCCTCTCTAGCGGGGCCTACAATGAGCAGTTCTTC
>.|TRBV6-2/TRBV6-3|TRBJ2-7|.
CASSSLTLSCYEQYF
TGTGCCAGCAGTTCACTTACCCTGAGCTGCTACGAGCAGTACTTC
>TRBD1|TRBV27|TRBJ1-2|many
CASSTGRGQFYGYTF
TGTGCCAGCAGTACGGGTAGGGGACAGTTCTATGGCTACACCTTC
>.|TRBV24-1|TRBJ2-3|many
CATSDFEGTSTDTQYF
TGTGCCACCAGTGATTTCGAGGGGACTAGCACAGATACGCAGTATTTT
>TRBD2|TRBV7-6|TRBJ2-1|few
CASSAPAGGVNEQFF
TGTGCCAGCAGCGCCCCAGCGGGGGGGGTCAATGAGCAGTTCTTC
>.|TRBV27|TRBJ2-1|many
CASSLIGQSYNEQFF
TGTGCCAGCAGTTTAATAGGACAGAGTTACAATGAGCAGTTCTTC
>.|TRBV10-2|TRBJ1-1|.
CASSEFGHLTTEAFF
TGCGCCAGCAGTGAGTTCGGACATCTCACCACTGAAGCTTTCTTT
>.|TRBV4-2|TRBJ2-7|many
CASSQPQNPVEQYF
TGTGCCAGCAGCCAACCTCAGAACCCGGTCGAGCAGTACTTC
>.|TRBV7-9|TRBJ2-3|.
CSGDAFGLSDTQYF
TGTTCTGGTGACGCCTTCGGACTTTCAGATACGCAGTATTTT